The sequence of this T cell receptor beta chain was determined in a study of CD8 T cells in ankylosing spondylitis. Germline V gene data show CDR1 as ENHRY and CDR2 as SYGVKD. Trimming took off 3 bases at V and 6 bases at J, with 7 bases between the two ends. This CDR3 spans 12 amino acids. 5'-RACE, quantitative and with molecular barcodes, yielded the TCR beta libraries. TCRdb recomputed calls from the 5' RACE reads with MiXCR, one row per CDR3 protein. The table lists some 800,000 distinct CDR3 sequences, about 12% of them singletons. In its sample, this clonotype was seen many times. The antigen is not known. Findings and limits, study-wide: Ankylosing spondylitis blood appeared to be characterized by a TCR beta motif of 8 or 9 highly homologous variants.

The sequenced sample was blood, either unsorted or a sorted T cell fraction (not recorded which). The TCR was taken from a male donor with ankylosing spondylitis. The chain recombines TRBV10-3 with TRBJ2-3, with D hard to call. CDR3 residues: CAISEERDTQYF. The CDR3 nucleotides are TGTGCCATCAGTGAAGAACGGGATACGCAGTATTTT.